The entry that follows covers one TCR beta chain sequence. V was shortened by 5 bases and J by 1 base, with 11 bases between the two germline ends. CDR3 length: 14 residues. In germline, CDR1 is MNHNS, CDR2 SASEGT. All donors were Caucasian adults living in Nashville, Tennessee. Sequencing was performed with immunoSEQ multiplex PCR; in TCRdb, only in-frame clones are kept and a portion is missing. The table lists 2 million to 3 million clones, under 95% of them singletons. The data stem from a study of shared clonotypes between healthy human individuals. Sequenced sample: naive CD4+ T cells from PBMCs. Subset described: CD45RA+ positively selected. The TCR sequence derives from a man between 18 and 35 years old in good health. Some clones in this sample may be carry-over from other donors' samples. This chain links TRBV6-1 with TRBJ1-2; D is perhaps TRBD1 (6 bases). CDR3 DNA: TGTGCCAGCAGTTTCACGGACAGTAACTATGGCTACACCTTC. Protein: CASSFTDSNYGYTF.